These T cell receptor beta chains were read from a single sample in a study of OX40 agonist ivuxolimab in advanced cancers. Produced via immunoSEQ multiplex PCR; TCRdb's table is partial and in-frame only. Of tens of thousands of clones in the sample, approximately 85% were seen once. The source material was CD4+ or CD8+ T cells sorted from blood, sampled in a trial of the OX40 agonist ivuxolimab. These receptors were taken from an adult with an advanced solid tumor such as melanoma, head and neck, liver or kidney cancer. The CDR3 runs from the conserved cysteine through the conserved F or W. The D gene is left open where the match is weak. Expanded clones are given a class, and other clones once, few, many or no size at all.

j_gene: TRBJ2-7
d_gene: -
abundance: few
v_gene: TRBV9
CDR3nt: TGTGCCAGCAGCGGATCCAGGGGCGGGGAGCAGTACTTC
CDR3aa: CASSGSRGGEQYF

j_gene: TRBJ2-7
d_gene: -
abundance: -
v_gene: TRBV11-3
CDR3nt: TGTGCCAGCAGCTGGGTGGGACGGATCTACGAGCAGTACTTC
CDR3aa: CASSWVGRIYEQYF

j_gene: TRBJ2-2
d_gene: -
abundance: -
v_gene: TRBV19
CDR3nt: TGTGCCAGTAGTATCTGGACGGAGGGGACCGGGGAGCTGTTTTTT
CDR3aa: CASSIWTEGTGELFF

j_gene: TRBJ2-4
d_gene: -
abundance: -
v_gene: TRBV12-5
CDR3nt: TGTGCTAGTGGTTTGGACACAGGGTTGGTAGCCAAAAACATTCAGTACTTC
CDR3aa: CASGLDTGLVAKNIQYF

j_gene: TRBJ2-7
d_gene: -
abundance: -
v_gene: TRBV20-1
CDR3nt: TGCAGTGCTGAGGACCGCTACGAGCAGTACTTC
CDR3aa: CSAEDRYEQYF

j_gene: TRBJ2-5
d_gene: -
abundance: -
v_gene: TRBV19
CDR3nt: TGTGCCAGTAGTAGAGAGAGGCGACCGGGGGAGACCCAGTACTTC
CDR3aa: CASSRERRPGETQYF

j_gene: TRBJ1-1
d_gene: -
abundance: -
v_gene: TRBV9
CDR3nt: TGTGCCAGCAGCCCCCGGGGGGCACCCAATGAAGCTTTCTTT
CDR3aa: CASSPRGAPNEAFF

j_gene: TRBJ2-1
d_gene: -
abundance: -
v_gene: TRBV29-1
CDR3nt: TGCAGCGTGGAGGACGGCAATGAGCAGTTCTTC
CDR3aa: CSVEDGNEQFF

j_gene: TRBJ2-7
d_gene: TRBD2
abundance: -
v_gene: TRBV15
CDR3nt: TGTGCCACCAGCGCCCGGACTAGCGGGTTCTACGAGCAGTACTTC
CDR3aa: CATSARTSGFYEQYF

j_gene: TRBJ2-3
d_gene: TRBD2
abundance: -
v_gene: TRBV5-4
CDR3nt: TGTGCCAGCAGCCTCTTAGGCGGGGGTGCTAGCACAGATACGCAGTATTTT
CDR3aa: CASSLLGGGASTDTQYF

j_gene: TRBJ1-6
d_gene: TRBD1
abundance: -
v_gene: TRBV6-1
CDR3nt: TGTGCCAGCAGTCCCACAGGGGTGCATTCACCCCTCCACTTT
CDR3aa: CASSPTGVHSPLHF

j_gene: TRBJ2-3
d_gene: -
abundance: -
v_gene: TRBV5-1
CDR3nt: TGCGCCAGCAGCAACCGGGCCGAAACTTTAAGAGATACGCAGTATTTT
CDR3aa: CASSNRAETLRDTQYF

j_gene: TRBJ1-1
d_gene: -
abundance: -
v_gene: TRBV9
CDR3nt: TGTGCCAGCAGCGTAGGTCTGGGGCTGAACACTGAAGCTTTCTTT
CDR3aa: CASSVGLGLNTEAFF

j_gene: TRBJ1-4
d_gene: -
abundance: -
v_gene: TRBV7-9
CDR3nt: TGTGCCAGCAGCCCGGCGGGTGAGGAAAAACTGTTTTTT
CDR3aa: CASSPAGEEKLFF

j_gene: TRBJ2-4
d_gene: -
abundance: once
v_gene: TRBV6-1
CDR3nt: TGTGCCAGCAGTGAAGCAGGAGACAGTGCCAAAAACATTCAGTACTTC
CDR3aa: CASSEAGDSAKNIQYF